The 31 T cell receptor beta chains below come from one sample, sequenced in a study of blood T cell repertoires in COVID-19. Sequenced by immunoSEQ multiplex PCR; TCRdb stores in-frame clones only, minus some. The repertoire holds 150,000 to 200,000 clones, with about 86% as singletons. Sequencing used peripheral blood. The receptor set was obtained from a human donor with acute or convalescent COVID-19. The donor label of this sample is uncertain.

V and J are TRBV9 and TRBJ2-1; 14 bases are a match to TRBD2. The CDR3 consists of 15 residues. V shed 4 bases, J shed 4 bases, and the junction held 1 base outside the gene matches. Germline V CDR1 and CDR2: SGDLS, YYNGEE. The CDR3 sequence is CASSRLAGGYNEQFF. DNA for the CDR3: TGTGCCAGCAGCCGACTAGCGGGAGGGTACAATGAGCAGTTCTTC.

The gene calls are TRBV5-1 and TRBJ1-2, with TRBD1 identical over 10 bases. V dropped 0 bases and J dropped 6; count of bases not matched to a gene: 5. The germline V gene has CDR1 SGHRS and CDR2 YFSETQ. The CDR3 spans 15 residues. The CDR3 region is CASSLGQGAIDGYTF. Here the CDR3 DNA reads TGCGCCAGCAGCTTGGGACAGGGGGCGATTGATGGCTACACCTTC.

The chain employs TRBV28 and TRBJ2-7, with TRBD1 as a possible D gene (6 bases). The V end lost 8 bases, the J end lost 3 bases, and 14 bases lay between the germline ends. The CDR3 is made up of 13 amino acids. CDR1 is MDHEN, CDR2 SYDVKM, per germline. The CDR3 region is CASSLDSRYEQYF. DNA of the CDR3: TGTGCCAGCTCCTTGGACAGTCGCTACGAGCAGTACTTC.

The chain joins TRBV30 to TRBJ2-1, with TRBD1 matching over 9 bases. V was pared by 2 bases and J by 7 bases, with 9 bases of the junction left unmatched. This CDR3 contains 15 residues. Per germline, CDR1 GTSNPN and CDR2 SVGIG (reference sequence). In nucleotides, the CDR3 is TGTGCCTGGAGTTCCGGGACAGGGTTTGTGAATGAGCAGTTCTTC. Translated: CAWSSGTGFVNEQFF. Using reference TRBV30 and TRBJ2-1 for the parts outside the CDR3, the full variable domain is SQTIHQWPATLVQPVGSPLSLECTVEGTSNPNLYWYRQAAGRGLQLLFYSVGIGQISSEVPQNLSASRPQDRQFILSSKKLLLSDSGFYLCAWSSGTGFVNEQFFGPGTRLTVL.

This chain links TRBV5-6 with TRBJ2-2; the D is unclear. This CDR3 spans 14 amino acids. The V and J ends lost 0 bases and 6 bases respectively, with 9 bases between them. Germline V lookup: CDR1 SGHDT, CDR2 YYEEEE. CDR3 sequence reads: CASSLGPGSGELFF. The CDR3, as DNA: TGTGCCAGCAGCTTGGGGCCTGGTTCCGGGGAGCTGTTTTTT.

The chain couples TRBV19 to TRBJ1-6; 9 bases are a match to TRBD1. The ends lost 4 bases at V and 9 bases at J; junction bases unmatched: 7. CDR1 LNHDA and CDR2 SQIVND come from the germline V gene (reference sequence). This CDR3 region has 15 residues. CDR3 nucleotide sequence: TGTGCCAGTAGTAGGGCGGGGACAGGGAGTTCACCCCTCCACTTT. This encodes CASSRAGTGSSPLHF.

This chain links TRBV2 with TRBJ1-5; the D is unclear. With 0 bases removed from V and 0 bases from J, the gap between germline ends came to 15 bases. Germline V gene data show CDR1 as SNHLY and CDR2 as FYNNEI. The CDR3 contains 18 residues. The CDR3 bases are TGTGCCAGCAGTGAAGCCCGGGCGGGCAAGTATAGCAATCAGCCCCAGCATTTT. This sequence encodes CASSEARAGKYSNQPQHF.

V is TRBV5-1 and J is TRBJ2-3, with D unresolved. The V and J ends lost 4 bases and 1 base respectively, with 10 bases between them. Germline V gives CDR1 SGHRS, CDR2 YFSETQ. The CDR3 covers 14 residues. The CDR3 nucleotides read TGCGCCAGCAGCGTCACGGGTGGCACAGATACGCAGTATTTT. This encodes CASSVTGGTDTQYF. Drawing the rest from reference TRBV5-1 and TRBJ2-3, the complete variable domain is KAGVTQTPRYLIKTRGQQVTLSCSPISGHRSVSWYQQTPGQGLQFLFEYFSETQRNKGNFPGRFSGRQFSNSRSEMNVSTLELGDSALYLCASSVTGGTDTQYFGPGTRLTVL.

The chain has TRBV6-6 and TRBJ1-6, with 7 bases aligning to TRBD1. The CDR3 extends over 15 amino acids. Per germline, CDR1 MNHNY and CDR2 SVGAGI (reference sequence). The J segment lost 6 bases and the V segment lost 5 bases, leaving 7 bases of the junction unmatched. Written as DNA, the CDR3 is TGTGCCAGCAGTCCGCCAGGGGGAACTAATTCACCCCTCCACTTT. Translating gives CASSPPGGTNSPLHF.

In this sample, this clone turned up once. The rearrangement links TRBV6-5 to TRBJ2-3, with D perhaps TRBD1 (5 bases). CDR3 length equals 14 residues. V gave up 5 bases and J gave up 5 bases, with 14 bases separating them. Germline values: CDR1 MNHEY, CDR2 SVGAGI. The CDR3 DNA reads TGTGCCAGCAGTAAACGGTCAGGGATAGATACGCAGTATTTT. Translated, it gives CASSKRSGIDTQYF.

Here the CDR3 reads CAIRTGTGSGDTQYF. DNA for the CDR3: TGTGCCATCAGAACCGGGACAGGATCTGGAGATACGCAGTATTTT. The chain is built from TRBV28 and TRBJ2-3, with 8 bases that match TRBD1. The CDR3 covers 15 residues. With V trimmed by 10 bases and J by 5 bases, 14 bases remained unmatched. The germline V gene has CDR1 MDHEN and CDR2 SYDVKM.

This clone was seen only once. This chain connects TRBV9 to TRBJ2-7; D is ambiguous. The CDR3 contains 14 residues. Trimming shortened V by 0 bases and J by 8 bases, and 15 bases separated the two germline ends. Germline-derived CDR1 and CDR2 are SGDLS and YYNGEE. The DNA of the CDR3 is TGTGCCAGCAGCGTAGCTCTTTGGTACTGCCAGCAGTACTTC. The encoded protein is CASSVALWYCQQYF.

The genes are TRBV3-1 (or the pseudogene TRBV3-2) and TRBJ2-6; no clear D. The length of the CDR3 is 18 residues. Germline CDR1 is LGHDT and CDR2 is YNNKEL (reference sequence). The V and J ends lost 3 bases and 6 bases respectively, with 21 bases between them. The CDR3 DNA is TGTGCCAGCAGCCATTCCCTCGGAACAGCACGCTCGGCCAACGTCCTGACTTTC. This sequence encodes CASSHSLGTARSANVLTF.

On this clone itself: In the same sample, other DNA sequences code for this CDR3. This chain uses TRBV6-5 with TRBJ1-3; 8 nucleotides match TRBD1. CDR1 and CDR2 from the germline V gene are MNHEY and SVGAGI. Trimming cost V 6 bases and J 3 bases; bases outside gene matches: 4. CDR3 length equals 14 residues. The CDR3 is CASRPTGGGNTIYF. CDR3 DNA sequence: TGTGCCAGCAGACCAACAGGGGGTGGAAACACCATATATTTT.

This chain links TRBV3-1 (or the pseudogene TRBV3-2) with TRBJ2-1; perhaps TRBD1 as D (5 bases). This CDR3 has 16 residues. Germline CDR1 is LGHDT and CDR2 is YNNKEL (reference sequence). Trimming stripped 4 bases from V and 5 bases from J, with 18 bases between. CDR3 amino acids: CASSPSRGRLDNEQFF. In DNA, the CDR3 is TGTGCCAGCAGCCCAAGTAGGGGCAGATTAGACAATGAGCAGTTCTTC.

The chain joins TRBV2 to TRBJ2-1, with 8 bases fitting TRBD2. The CDR3 has 16 residues. V shed 1 base and J 4 bases; nucleotides not matched to a gene: 6. Per germline, CDR1 SNHLY and CDR2 FYNNEI. The DNA of the CDR3 is TGTGCCAGCAGTGAAGGCGGGGGGACCCTTTACAATGAGCAGTTCTTC. Its protein product is CASSEGGGTLYNEQFF.

The gene calls are TRBV7-2 and TRBJ2-4; tentatively, D is TRBD2 (5 bases). V was pared by 1 base and J by 0 bases, with 10 bases between. The CDR3 is 16 amino acids. CDR1 and CDR2 (germline): SGHTA, FQGNSA. CDR3 nucleotide sequence: TGTGCCAGCAGCTTAGGACGAGGGTTAGCCAAAAACATTCAGTACTTC. Its translation: CASSLGRGLAKNIQYF.

The chain has TRBV7-9 and TRBJ1-3, with 7 nucleotides matching TRBD1. The CDR3 covers 18 residues. Trimming took 5 bases from V and 2 from J; bases not matched to a gene: 15. CDR1 SEHNR and CDR2 FQNEAQ come from the germline V gene (reference sequence). The CDR3 coding sequence is TGTGCCAGCAGCCAGTGGGTCTACAGGGGAGAAGCTGGAAACACCATATATTTT. Translation: CASSQWVYRGEAGNTIYF. Looking up the rest from reference TRBV7-9 and TRBJ1-3 gives the full variable domain: DTGVSQNPRHKITKRGQNVTFRCDPISEHNRLYWYRQTLGQGPEFLTYFQNEAQLEKSRLLSDRFSAERPKGSFSTLEIQRTEQGDSAMYLCASSQWVYRGEAGNTIYFGEGSWLTVV.

The CDR3 DNA sequence: TGCGCCAGCAGCTTGAGGCGGGACCCCCCGGGTGAGCAGTTCTTC. Translation: CASSLRRDPPGEQFF. This chain links TRBV5-1 with TRBJ2-1; TRBD2 is a possible D gene (6 bases). CDR1 is SGHRS and CDR2 is YFSETQ in the germline V gene. The CDR3 has 15 amino acids. With 1 base removed from V and 9 bases from J, the gap between germline ends came to 17 bases.

The rearrangement joins TRBV30 to TRBJ2-6; D is unresolved. Germline CDR1 is GTSNPN and CDR2 is SVGIG (reference sequence). Deletions cut 3 bases from V and 2 bases from J, with 11 bases between. The CDR3 has 15 residues. CDR3 DNA: TGTGCCTGGAGCGTCAAAACGGCTGGGGCCAACGTCCTGACTTTC. Protein: CAWSVKTAGANVLTF.

The chain employs TRBV3-1 (or the pseudogene TRBV3-2) and TRBJ2-3; 8 positions agree with TRBD2. J gave up 1 base and V 3 bases, and 6 bases lay outside the gene matches. Germline CDR1 reads LGHDT; CDR2 reads YNNKEL (reference sequence). The length of the CDR3 is 16 residues. This chain's CDR3 is CASSHTLAARTDTQYF. CDR3 DNA: TGTGCCAGCAGCCACACACTAGCGGCCCGCACAGATACGCAGTATTTT.

On this clone: The same CDR3 is also encoded by other DNA sequences in this sample. The rearrangement links TRBV5-1 to TRBJ1-2; TRBD1 agrees at 8 bases. Germline CDR1 SGHRS, CDR2 YFSETQ. V was pared by 5 bases and J by 5 bases, with 5 bases of the junction left unmatched. The CDR3 is 13 residues long. In DNA form, the CDR3 reads TGCGCCAGCAGGGCAGGGGGCAAATATGGCTACACCTTC. Protein sequence: CASRAGGKYGYTF.

The rearrangement links TRBV28 to TRBJ1-1; the match to TRBD1 covers 10 bases. There are 17 residues in the CDR3. Germline V gene sequence: CDR1 MDHEN, CDR2 SYDVKM. V lost 6 bases to trimming and J lost 4 bases; unmatched junction nucleotides: 14. This CDR3 reads CASSLPGQGRQGTEAFF. CDR3 DNA sequence: TGTGCCAGCAGCCTACCGGGACAGGGGCGTCAGGGCACTGAAGCTTTCTTT.

The chain is built from TRBV30 and TRBJ2-7; 7 bases line up with TRBD1. The CDR3 consists of 11 residues. Per the germline V gene, CDR1 is GTSNPN and CDR2 is SVGIG (reference sequence). V was clipped by 6 bases and J by 6 bases; unmatched bases: 5. The DNA for the CDR3 is TGTGCCTGTACACAGGGGATCGAGCAGTACTTC. It is translated as CACTQGIEQYF. The full variable domain, completed using reference TRBV30 and TRBJ2-7, is SQTIHQWPATLVQPVGSPLSLECTVEGTSNPNLYWYRQAAGRGLQLLFYSVGIGQISSEVPQNLSASRPQDRQFILSSKKLLLSDSGFYLCACTQGIEQYFGPGTRLTVT.

The chain joins TRBV3-1 (or the pseudogene TRBV3-2) to TRBJ2-1; 12 positions agree with TRBD2. This CDR3 comprises 17 residues. Germline CDR1 LGHDT, CDR2 YNNKEL (reference sequence). Trimming removed 0 bases from V and 10 bases from J; junction bases left unmatched: 10. In DNA, the CDR3 is TGTGCCAGCAGCCAAGATCTAGGACTAGCGGGATCATTCGAGCAGTTCTTC. This translates into CASSQDLGLAGSFEQFF.

This clone was seen just once. The V and J genes are TRBV7-2 and TRBJ1-6, with D tentatively TRBD1 (5 bases). In germline, CDR1 is SGHTA, CDR2 FQGNSA. The CDR3 is 14 amino acids. The V and J ends lost 3 bases and 9 bases respectively, with 12 bases between them. The CDR3 loop is CASSFRVQSSPLHF. Written as DNA, the CDR3 is TGTGCCAGCAGCTTCAGGGTACAGTCTTCACCCCTCCACTTT.

Turning to this clone: This specimen includes other DNA sequences encoding the same CDR3. The chain joins TRBV27 to TRBJ1-1, with unresolved D. V shed 4 bases and J shed 5 bases, with 5 bases lying between them. The length of the CDR3 is 11 residues. CDR1 is MNHEY, CDR2 SMNVEV, per germline (reference sequence). The CDR3 sequence is CASSSRTEAFF. DNA of the CDR3: TGTGCCAGCAGTTCGCGGACTGAAGCTTTCTTT.

The rearrangement uses TRBV2 and TRBJ1-2; D might be TRBD1 (5 bases). The CDR3 totals 13 residues. Deletions cut 4 bases from V and 3 bases from J, with 9 bases between. CDR1 SNHLY and CDR2 FYNNEI come from the germline V gene. The CDR3 DNA follows: TGTGCCAGCAGTGGTGGCAGGGACTATGGCTACACCTTC. Translated, it gives CASSGGRDYGYTF.

The chain employs TRBV7-8 and TRBJ1-2; 10 bases map to TRBD1. There are 15 residues in the CDR3. V lost 5 bases and J lost 5; bases outside the gene matches: 8. Germline V gene sequence: CDR1 SGHVS, CDR2 FQNEAQ. The CDR3 protein is CASSHGTGDSYGYTF. DNA of the CDR3: TGTGCCAGCAGCCATGGGACAGGGGATTCGTATGGCTACACCTTC.

The chain uses TRBV7-6 and TRBJ2-1; D possibly corresponds to TRBD2 (5 bases). CDR1 and CDR2 (germline): SGHVS, FNYEAQ. CDR3 length: 15 residues. V was clipped by 1 base and J by 1 base, with 8 bases between them. The CDR3 sequence is CASSLDSASYNEQFF. The CDR3 DNA follows: TGTGCCAGCAGCTTAGATAGCGCATCCTACAATGAGCAGTTCTTC.

The chain carries TRBV13 and TRBJ2-1; 14 bases map to TRBD2. The CDR3 is 17 residues long. V trimming: 3 bases; J trimming: 9 bases; junction bases outside the gene matches: 10. Germline CDR1 PRHDT, CDR2 FYEKMQ (reference sequence). The CDR3 region has the DNA TGTGCCAGCAGCTTTGATCCCGGGACTAGCGGGGGAGTTGAGCAGTTCTTC. Its translation is CASSFDPGTSGGVEQFF.